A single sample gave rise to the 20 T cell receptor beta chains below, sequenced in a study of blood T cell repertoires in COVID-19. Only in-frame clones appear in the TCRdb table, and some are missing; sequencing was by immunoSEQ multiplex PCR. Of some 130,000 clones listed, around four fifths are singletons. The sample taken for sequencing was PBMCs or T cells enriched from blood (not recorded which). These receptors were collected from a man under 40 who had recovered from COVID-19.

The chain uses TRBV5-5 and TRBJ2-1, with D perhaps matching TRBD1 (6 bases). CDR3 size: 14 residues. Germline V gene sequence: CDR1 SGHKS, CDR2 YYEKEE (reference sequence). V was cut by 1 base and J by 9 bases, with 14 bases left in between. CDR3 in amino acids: CASSLRQGLGEQFF. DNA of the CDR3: TGTGCCAGCAGCTTGCGGCAGGGGTTAGGTGAGCAGTTCTTC.

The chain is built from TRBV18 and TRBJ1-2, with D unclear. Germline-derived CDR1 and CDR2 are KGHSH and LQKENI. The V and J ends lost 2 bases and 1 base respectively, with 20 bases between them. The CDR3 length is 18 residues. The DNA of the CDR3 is TGTGCCAGCTCACCATCATCGGGGATTAAAGTCGGTAACTATGGCTACACCTTC. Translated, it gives CASSPSSGIKVGNYGYTF.

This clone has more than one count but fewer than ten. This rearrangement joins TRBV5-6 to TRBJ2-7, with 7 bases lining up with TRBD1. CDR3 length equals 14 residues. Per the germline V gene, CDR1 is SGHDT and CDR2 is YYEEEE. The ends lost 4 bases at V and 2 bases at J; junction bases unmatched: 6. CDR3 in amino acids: CASSGTRGTYEQYF. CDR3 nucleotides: TGTGCCAGCAGCGGAACCAGGGGGACCTACGAGCAGTACTTC. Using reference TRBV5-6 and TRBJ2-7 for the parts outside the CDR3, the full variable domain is DAGVTQSPTHLIKTRGQQVTLRCSPKSGHDTVSWYQQALGQGPQFIFQYYEEEERQRGNFPDRFSGHQFPNYSSELNVNALLLGDSALYLCASSGTRGTYEQYFGPGTRLTVT.

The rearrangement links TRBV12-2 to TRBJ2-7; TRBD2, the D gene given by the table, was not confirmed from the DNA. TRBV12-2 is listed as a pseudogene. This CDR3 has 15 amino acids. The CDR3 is CASRRRVGRTIEQYF. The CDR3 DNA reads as TGTGCAAGTCGCCGGCGGGTCGGTAGAACCATCGAGCAGTACTTC.

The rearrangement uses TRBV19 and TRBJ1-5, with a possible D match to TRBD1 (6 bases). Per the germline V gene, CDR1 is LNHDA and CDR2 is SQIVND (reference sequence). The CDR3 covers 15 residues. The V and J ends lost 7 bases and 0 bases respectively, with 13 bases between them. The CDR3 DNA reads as TGTGCCAGTACCACAGGGTCATATAGCAATCAGCCCCAGCATTTT. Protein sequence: CASTTGSYSNQPQHF.

The CDR3 protein is CASSQYPPGTDHTGELFF. CDR3 sequence (DNA): TGTGCCAGCAGCCAATATCCCCCCGGGACAGATCACACCGGGGAGCTGTTTTTT. The chain combines TRBV14 with TRBJ2-2; 7 positions agree with TRBD1. The V gene's germline CDR1 is SGHDN and CDR2 FVKESK. The CDR3 spans 18 residues. V lost 2 bases and J lost 3; bases outside the gene matches: 12.

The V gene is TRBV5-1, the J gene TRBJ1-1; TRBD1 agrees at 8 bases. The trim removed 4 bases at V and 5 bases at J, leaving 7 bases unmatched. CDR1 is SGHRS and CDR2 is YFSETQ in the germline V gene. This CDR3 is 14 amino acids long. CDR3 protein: CASSLDRGETEAFF. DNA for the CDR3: TGCGCCAGCAGCCTTGACAGGGGTGAGACTGAAGCTTTCTTT. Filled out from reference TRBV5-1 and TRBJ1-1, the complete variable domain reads KAGVTQTPRYLIKTRGQQVTLSCSPISGHRSVSWYQQTPGQGLQFLFEYFSETQRNKGNFPGRFSGRQFSNSRSEMNVSTLELGDSALYLCASSLDRGETEAFFGQGTRLTVV.

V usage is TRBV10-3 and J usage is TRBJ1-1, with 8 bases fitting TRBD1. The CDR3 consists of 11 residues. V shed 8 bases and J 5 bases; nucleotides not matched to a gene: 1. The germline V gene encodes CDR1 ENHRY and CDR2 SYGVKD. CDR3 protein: CAIGDRTEAFF. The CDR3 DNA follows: TGTGCCATCGGGGACAGGACTGAAGCTTTCTTT.

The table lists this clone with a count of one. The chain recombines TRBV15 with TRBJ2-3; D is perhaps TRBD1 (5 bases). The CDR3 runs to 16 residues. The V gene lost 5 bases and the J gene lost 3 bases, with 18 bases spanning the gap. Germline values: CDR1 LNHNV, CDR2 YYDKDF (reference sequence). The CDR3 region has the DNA TGTGCCACCAGCTTAACTGGGGCTAGTAGAACAGATACGCAGTATTTT. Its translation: CATSLTGASRTDTQYF.

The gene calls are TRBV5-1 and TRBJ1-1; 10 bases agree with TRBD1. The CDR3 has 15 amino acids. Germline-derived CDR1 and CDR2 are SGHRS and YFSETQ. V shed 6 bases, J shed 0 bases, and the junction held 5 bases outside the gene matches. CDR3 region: CASIGQGELNTEAFF. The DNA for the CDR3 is TGCGCCAGCATCGGACAGGGGGAACTGAACACTGAAGCTTTCTTT.

In DNA form, the CDR3 reads TGTGCCAGCAGTCGTCAAGCTTCTTTGCCCCAGCATTTT. Translating it yields CASSRQASLPQHF. The chain carries TRBV6-5 and TRBJ1-5, with D unresolved. The V end was cut by 5 bases, the J end by 9 bases, with 14 bases between. This CDR3 spans 13 amino acids. Germline CDR1 MNHEY, CDR2 SVGAGI.

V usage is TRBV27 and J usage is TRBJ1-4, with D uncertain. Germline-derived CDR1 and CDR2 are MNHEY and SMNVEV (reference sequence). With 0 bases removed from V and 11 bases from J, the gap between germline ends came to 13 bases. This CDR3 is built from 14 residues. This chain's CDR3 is CASSLSQFREKLFF. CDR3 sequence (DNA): TGTGCCAGCAGTTTATCGCAGTTTAGGGAGAAACTGTTTTTT.

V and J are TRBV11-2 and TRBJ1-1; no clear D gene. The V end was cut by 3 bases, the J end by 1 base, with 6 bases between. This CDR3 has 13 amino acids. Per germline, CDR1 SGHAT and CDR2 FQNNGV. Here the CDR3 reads CASSFSGNTEAFF. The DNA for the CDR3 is TGTGCCAGCAGCTTTTCGGGGAACACTGAAGCTTTCTTT.

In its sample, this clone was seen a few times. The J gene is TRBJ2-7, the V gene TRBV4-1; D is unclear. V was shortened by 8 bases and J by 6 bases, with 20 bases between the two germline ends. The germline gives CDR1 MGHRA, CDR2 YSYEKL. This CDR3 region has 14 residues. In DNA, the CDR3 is TGCGCCAGCCGACCTTGGGCTGACGGTAGCGAGCAGTACTTC. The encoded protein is CASRPWADGSEQYF.

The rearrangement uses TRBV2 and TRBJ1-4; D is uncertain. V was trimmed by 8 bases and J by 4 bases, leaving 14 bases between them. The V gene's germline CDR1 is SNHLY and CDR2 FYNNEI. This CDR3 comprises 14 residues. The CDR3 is CASQRDLSNEKLFF. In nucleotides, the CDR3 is TGTGCCAGCCAACGCGATTTGAGTAATGAAAAACTGTTTTTT.

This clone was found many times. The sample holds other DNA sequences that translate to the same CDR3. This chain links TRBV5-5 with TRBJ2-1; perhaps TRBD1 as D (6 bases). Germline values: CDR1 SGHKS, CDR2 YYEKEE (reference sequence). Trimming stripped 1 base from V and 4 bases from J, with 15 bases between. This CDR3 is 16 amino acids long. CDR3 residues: CASSLRADSSYNEQFF. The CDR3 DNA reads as TGTGCCAGCAGCTTGAGAGCGGACAGCTCTTACAATGAGCAGTTCTTC.

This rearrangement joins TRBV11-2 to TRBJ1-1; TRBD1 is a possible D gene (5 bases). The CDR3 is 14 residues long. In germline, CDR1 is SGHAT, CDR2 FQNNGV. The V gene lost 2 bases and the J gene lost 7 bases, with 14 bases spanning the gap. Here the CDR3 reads CASSLSRVNGEAFF. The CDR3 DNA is TGTGCCAGCAGCTTATCCAGGGTGAACGGTGAAGCTTTCTTT.

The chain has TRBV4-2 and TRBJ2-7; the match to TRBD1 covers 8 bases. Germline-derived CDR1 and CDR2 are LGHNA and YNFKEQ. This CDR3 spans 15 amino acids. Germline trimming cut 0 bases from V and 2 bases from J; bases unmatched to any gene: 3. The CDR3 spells CASSQEQGAPYEQYF. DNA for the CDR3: TGTGCCAGCAGCCAAGAGCAGGGGGCCCCCTACGAGCAGTACTTC.

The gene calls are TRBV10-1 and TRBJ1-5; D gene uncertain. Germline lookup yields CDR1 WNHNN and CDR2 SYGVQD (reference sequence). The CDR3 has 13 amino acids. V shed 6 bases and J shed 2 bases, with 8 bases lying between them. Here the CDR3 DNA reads TGCGCCAGCAGACCGGAGGGCAATCAGCCCCAGCATTTT. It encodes CASRPEGNQPQHF.

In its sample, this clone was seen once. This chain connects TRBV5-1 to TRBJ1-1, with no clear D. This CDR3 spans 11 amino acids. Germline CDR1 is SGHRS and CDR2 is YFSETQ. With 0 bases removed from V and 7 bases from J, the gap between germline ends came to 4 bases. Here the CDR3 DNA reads TGCGCCAGCAGCTTGGACAGTGAAGCTTTCTTT. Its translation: CASSLDSEAFF.